A selection of T cell receptor beta chains follows, all from one sample in a study of T cells in localized non-small cell lung cancer. Sequencing used immunoSEQ multiplex PCR; TCRdb keeps in-frame clones, though not all of them. The sample has about 23,000 clones; roughly 84% are singletons. Sequences were derived from peripheral blood, sampled before any cancer treatment. Every receptor here comes from a male donor at least 60 years old with stage I squamous cell lung carcinoma. CDR3s include the opening cysteine and the closing phenylalanine or tryptophan. D genes are given only for firm matches. Size tells how often a clone was seen (once, few, many) or the class of an expanded clone, and some rows leave it out.

V: TRBV7-2
D: -
J: TRBJ1-5
size: -
DNA: TGTGCCAGCAGCGCTCTTGGACAGCCCCAGCATTTT
CDR3: CASSALGQPQHF

V: TRBV6-5
D: -
J: TRBJ2-1
size: large
DNA: TGTGCCAGCAGAAAAACCCTCAGGGCTAGTGAGCAGTTCTTC
CDR3: CASRKTLRASEQFF

V: TRBV29-1
D: -
J: TRBJ1-5
size: -
DNA: TGCAGCGTTAGGGATAGCAATCAGCCCCAGCATTTT
CDR3: CSVRDSNQPQHF

V: TRBV19
D: -
J: TRBJ1-5
size: -
DNA: TGTGCCAGTAGTATCGGTAGGGATCAGCCCCAGCATTTT
CDR3: CASSIGRDQPQHF

V: TRBV5-4
D: -
J: TRBJ2-1
size: -
DNA: TGTGCCAGCAGCAGGGCTAGCAGTGGTTCCTACAATGAGCAGTTCTTC
CDR3: CASSRASSGSYNEQFF

V: TRBV5-6
D: TRBD1
J: TRBJ2-7
size: -
DNA: TGTGCCAGCAGTCCCCAAACCGGGACAGGGGGCAGCGAGCAGTACTTC
CDR3: CASSPQTGTGGSEQYF

V: TRBV28
D: -
J: TRBJ1-5
size: -
DNA: TGTGCCAGCAGTTTTTTCGGACCGGAGCAAAATCAGCCCCAGCATTTT
CDR3: CASSFFGPEQNQPQHF

V: TRBV6-5
D: TRBD1
J: TRBJ1-3
size: -
DNA: TGTGCCAGCAGGGCGACAGGGTTTTCTGGAAACACCATATATTTT
CDR3: CASRATGFSGNTIYF

V: TRBV28
D: TRBD2
J: TRBJ2-1
size: -
DNA: TGTGCCAGCTTCGTCCCTGGGGTAGCGGGGGGAAGAATGTCCTACAATGAGCAGTTCTTC
CDR3: CASFVPGVAGGRMSYNEQFF

V: TRBV19
D: -
J: TRBJ1-4
size: few
DNA: TGTGCCAGTAGAGCCCCAACCCCCGCAGCAACTAATGAAAAACTGTTTTTT
CDR3: CASRAPTPAATNEKLFF

V: TRBV9
D: TRBD1
J: TRBJ2-3
size: -
DNA: TGTGCCAGCAGCCCCGCGGGGACAGGGGGAGATACGCAGTATTTT
CDR3: CASSPAGTGGDTQYF

V: TRBV11-3
D: TRBD1
J: TRBJ1-6
size: -
DNA: TGTGCCAGCAGCTTCGGACAGGAGAATTCACCCCTCCACTTT
CDR3: CASSFGQENSPLHF

V: TRBV19
D: -
J: TRBJ1-5
size: -
DNA: TGTGCCACTAGCGGACAGATTAGCAATCAGCCCCAGCATTTT
CDR3: CATSGQISNQPQHF

V: TRBV10-1
D: TRBD2
J: TRBJ2-3
size: -
DNA: TGCGCCAGCAGTTTCGGTAGCGGGGGGCGCGATACGCAGTATTTT
CDR3: CASSFGSGGRDTQYF

V: TRBV5-6
D: TRBD1
J: TRBJ1-4
size: once
DNA: TGTGCCAGCAGCGTGGGACAGGGCGCAACTAATGAAAAACTGTTTTTT
CDR3: CASSVGQGATNEKLFF

V: TRBV28
D: -
J: TRBJ1-5
size: -
DNA: TGTGCCAGCAGTTTAGGTGGTCACTACAATCAGCCCCAGCATTTT
CDR3: CASSLGGHYNQPQHF

V: TRBV30
D: -
J: TRBJ2-7
size: -
DNA: TGTGCCGGTGGGGGGTCGTCCTACGAGCAGTACTTC
CDR3: CAGGGSSYEQYF

V: TRBV9
D: TRBD2
J: TRBJ2-1
size: -
DNA: TGTGCCAGCAGCGGGCGTATAGCGGGTTCCTACAATGAGCAGTTCTTC
CDR3: CASSGRIAGSYNEQFF

V: TRBV20-1
D: -
J: TRBJ1-1
size: -
DNA: TGCAGTGCTAGTCCCAGGAGTGAAGCTTTCTTT
CDR3: CSASPRSEAFF

V: TRBV21-1
D: -
J: TRBJ1-2
size: -
DNA: TGTGCCAGCAGTCAGACAGCCGCTCCGGGTGGCTACACCTTC
CDR3: CASSQTAAPGGYTF

V: TRBV5-1
D: TRBD2
J: TRBJ2-1
size: -
DNA: TGCGCCAGCAGCTCGAATCCTCTAGCGGGGGGCTCCTACAATGAGCAGTTCTTC
CDR3: CASSSNPLAGGSYNEQFF

V: TRBV19
D: -
J: TRBJ1-5
size: -
DNA: TGTGCCAGTAGTATAGGTTCCAGGGGTAGCAATCAGCCCCAGCATTTT
CDR3: CASSIGSRGSNQPQHF

V: TRBV18
D: TRBD1
J: TRBJ1-1
size: -
DNA: TGTGCCAGCTCAGCCGGACAGGGAGGAACTGAAGCTTTCTTT
CDR3: CASSAGQGGTEAFF

V: TRBV19
D: -
J: TRBJ2-4
size: -
DNA: TGTGCCAGTGGCCCATCAGGGGCGTTCCAAAACATTCAGTACTTC
CDR3: CASGPSGAFQNIQYF

V: TRBV7-2
D: -
J: TRBJ2-2
size: -
DNA: TGTGCCAGCAGCCAGGCCAGCCGGACCGGGGAGCTGTTTTTT
CDR3: CASSQASRTGELFF

V: TRBV5-6
D: TRBD1
J: TRBJ1-3
size: -
DNA: TGTGCCAGCAGCTTAAGGGACAGCGGAAACACCATATATTTT
CDR3: CASSLRDSGNTIYF

V: TRBV29-1
D: TRBD1
J: TRBJ2-3
size: -
DNA: TGCAGCGCCGACAGGGGGCCAGATACGCAGTATTTT
CDR3: CSADRGPDTQYF

V: TRBV6-5
D: TRBD1
J: TRBJ1-2
size: -
DNA: TGTGCCAGCAGTACGGACAGGGGGCCATCTGGCTACACCTTC
CDR3: CASSTDRGPSGYTF

V: TRBV7-9
D: -
J: TRBJ2-2
size: once
DNA: TGTGCCAGCAGCCCCCCGCCGGACCGTGACACCGGGGAGCTGTTTTTT
CDR3: CASSPPPDRDTGELFF

V: TRBV28
D: -
J: TRBJ1-1
size: -
DNA: TGTGCCAGCAGTTTAAGGGGATCTCTTTCGAACACTGAAGCTTTCTTT
CDR3: CASSLRGSLSNTEAFF